The next 21 T cell receptor beta chains were all read from a single sample in a study of blood T cell repertoires in COVID-19. Some clones are missing from TCRdb's copy, which holds only in-frame ones; the method was immunoSEQ multiplex PCR. The table shows 150,000 to 200,000 clones, with 80% to 90% occurring only once. Sequencing input: peripheral blood. The source is a man between 18 and 29 years old who had recovered from COVID-19.

This clone was observed a single time. The chain employs TRBV7-2 and TRBJ1-1, with D perhaps matching TRBD1 (5 bases). CDR3 length equals 15 residues. Germline-derived CDR1 and CDR2 are SGHTA and FQGNSA. V gave up 5 bases and J gave up 4 bases, with 17 bases separating them. The CDR3 loop is CASSRNMMDTTEAFF. The DNA for the CDR3 is TGTGCCAGCAGCAGGAATATGATGGACACCACTGAAGCTTTCTTT.

The chain joins TRBV5-1 to TRBJ1-4; TRBD1 aligns across 7 bases. CDR3 length equals 14 residues. The junction had 0 bases not matched to a gene; V was cut back by 0 bases and J by 4 bases. The V gene's germline CDR1 is SGHRS and CDR2 YFSETQ. The CDR3 coding sequence is TGCGCCAGCAGCTTGGCAGGGGGTAATGAAAAACTGTTTTTT. Translating gives CASSLAGGNEKLFF.

V gene TRBV6-6 combines with J gene TRBJ2-7; TRBD2 agrees at 11 bases. The CDR3 extends over 14 amino acids. Germline V gene data show CDR1 as MNHNY and CDR2 as SVGAGI (reference sequence). Unmatched junction bases numbered 11, after V lost 11 bases and J lost 5 bases. DNA of the CDR3: TGTGCCTCCCGACTAGCGGGACCACGCGACGAGCAGTACTTC. This codes for CASRLAGPRDEQYF.

The chain has TRBV10-2 and TRBJ1-5; 11 bases fit TRBD1. The germline V gene has CDR1 WSHSY and CDR2 SAAADI. There are 14 residues in the CDR3. With V trimmed by 8 bases and J by 6 bases, 6 bases remained unmatched. In DNA form, the CDR3 reads TGCGCCAGCCATACCGGGACAGGGGGTCAGCCCCAGCATTTT. As protein: CASHTGTGGQPQHF.

The chain carries TRBV7-2 and TRBJ2-3; 7 nucleotides match TRBD2. The CDR3 is made up of 15 amino acids. Germline V gives CDR1 SGHTA, CDR2 FQGNSA. V lost 4 bases to trimming and J lost 4 bases; unmatched junction nucleotides: 8. CDR3 DNA sequence: TGTGCCAGCAGCTCGGGGGGAGGCAGCGCAGATACGCAGTATTTT. Translation gives CASSSGGGSADTQYF.

The chain is built from TRBV7-2 and TRBJ2-1; 7 nucleotides agree with TRBD2. V lost 6 bases, J lost 7 bases, and 12 bases stayed unmatched. The CDR3 is 15 residues long. Germline assignment: CDR1 SGHTA and CDR2 FQGNSA. CDR3 protein: CASRAQAGRENEQFF. CDR3 bases: TGTGCCAGCAGAGCTCAGGCAGGGAGGGAGAATGAGCAGTTCTTC. Together with reference TRBV7-2 and TRBJ2-1, the CDR3 gives the full variable domain: GAGVSQSPSNKVTEKGKDVELRCDPISGHTALYWYRQSLGQGLEFLIYFQGNSAPDKSGLPSDRFSAERTGGSVSTLTIQRTQQEDSAVYLCASRAQAGRENEQFFGPGTRLTVL.

This clone has more than one count but fewer than ten. The chain is built from TRBV6-5 and TRBJ2-7, with a possible D match to TRBD1 (6 bases). V lost 10 bases and J 0 bases, leaving 13 bases between the germline ends. Germline-derived CDR1 and CDR2 are MNHEY and SVGAGI. The CDR3 covers 13 residues. CDR3 nucleotide sequence: TGTGCCATCCGACAGGCGTCCTCCTACGAGCAGTACTTC. Its translation: CAIRQASSYEQYF.

Ten or more counts support this clone. This same CDR3 is encoded by further DNA sequences in the sample. The V gene is TRBV2, the J gene TRBJ1-3; 10 nucleotides match TRBD1. V was clipped by 4 bases and J by 1 base; unmatched bases: 1. The CDR3 loop spans 15 amino acids. Germline CDR1 SNHLY, CDR2 FYNNEI. In DNA, the CDR3 is TGTGCCAGCAGTGGGACAGGGGGATCTGGAAACACCATATATTTT. Translated: CASSGTGGSGNTIYF.

The chain has TRBV6-1 and TRBJ1-2; D is undetermined. CDR3 length: 14 amino acids. V was cut by 0 bases and J by 7 bases, with 12 bases left in between. Germline V gene data show CDR1 as MNHNS and CDR2 as SASEGT. For the CDR3, the DNA is TGTGCCAGCAGTGAAGCGAGGACTCACTCTGGCTACACCTTC. It translates to CASSEARTHSGYTF.

This clone was observed a single time. This chain uses TRBV5-6 with TRBJ2-3; D is undetermined. Per germline, CDR1 SGHDT and CDR2 YYEEEE. V was cut by 0 bases and J by 0 bases, with 11 bases left in between. The CDR3 is made up of 16 amino acids. For the CDR3, the DNA is TGTGCCAGCAGCTTGGTTCAGCGAAGCAGCACAGATACGCAGTATTTT. Amino acids: CASSLVQRSSTDTQYF.

The chain couples TRBV6-5 to TRBJ1-2; TRBD1 matches at 7 bases. CDR1 is MNHEY, CDR2 SVGAGI, per germline. The CDR3 contains 14 residues. The V segment lost 5 bases and the J segment 7 bases; nucleotides outside the gene matches: 10. The DNA of the CDR3 is TGTGCCAGCAGTCCTCGGACAGGTAAAGGTGGCTACACCTTC. It encodes CASSPRTGKGGYTF.

This clone was counted once. This chain joins TRBV10-2 and TRBJ2-7, with TRBD1 matching 8 bases. Looked up from germline, CDR1 is WSHSY and CDR2 is SAAADI. V shed 10 bases, J shed 2 bases, and the junction held 4 bases outside the gene matches. CDR3 length: 12 residues. CDR3 sequence reads: CATQTGAYEQYF. The CDR3 nucleotides are TGCGCCACCCAGACAGGGGCCTACGAGCAGTACTTC.

CDR3 nucleotide sequence: TGCGCCAGCAGCTCGATAGGGGGCGCGAGGGATTTGTTCTTC. This sequence encodes CASSSIGGARDLFF. V usage is TRBV5-1 and J usage is TRBJ2-1, with 7 bases lining up with TRBD1. The CDR3 extends over 14 amino acids. With 3 bases clipped from V and 15 bases from J, the junction kept 15 bases outside the gene matches. Germline values: CDR1 SGHRS, CDR2 YFSETQ.

About this clone: Other DNA sequences from this sample encode an identical CDR3 as well. The V call is TRBV5-1, the J call TRBJ1-2, with D possibly being TRBD1 (5 bases). The germline V and J ends were trimmed by 4 bases and 2 bases, with 12 bases remaining between them. The germline gives CDR1 SGHRS, CDR2 YFSETQ. This CDR3 contains 14 residues. The CDR3 DNA reads TGCGCCAGCAGCGGCGGCGGGGCCAACTATGGCTACACCTTC. It encodes CASSGGGANYGYTF.

The V call is TRBV10-1, the J call TRBJ2-1; TRBD2 matches at 10 bases. This CDR3 is 13 amino acids long. CDR1 WNHNN and CDR2 SYGVQD come from the germline V gene (reference sequence). The J segment lost 12 bases and the V segment lost 3 bases, leaving 5 bases of the junction unmatched. This CDR3 is CASSEGTSAPQFF. CDR3 sequence (DNA): TGCGCCAGCAGTGAAGGGACTAGCGCCCCGCAGTTCTTC.

The genes are TRBV19 and TRBJ2-1, with TRBD2 matching 15 bases. The ends lost 3 bases at V and 7 bases at J; junction bases unmatched: 10. Per the germline V gene, CDR1 is LNHDA and CDR2 is SQIVND (reference sequence). The CDR3 contains 18 residues. DNA of the CDR3: TGTGCCAGTAGTATCCCGGGACTAGCGGGAGGCTCGGGAAATGAGCAGTTCTTC. Protein product: CASSIPGLAGGSGNEQFF.

This sequence joins TRBV6-1 and TRBJ2-6; D gene uncertain. Trimming took 3 bases from V and 0 from J, leaving 9 bases between them. Germline V gives CDR1 MNHNS, CDR2 SASEGT. CDR3 length: 16 amino acids. The CDR3 region has the DNA TGTGCCAGCAGTGAGCAGTCCCCCTCTGGGGCCAACGTCCTGACTTTC. Translated, it gives CASSEQSPSGANVLTF.

The chain couples TRBV19 to TRBJ2-3, with 10 bases lining up with TRBD2. The V segment lost 9 bases and the J segment 3 bases; nucleotides outside the gene matches: 9. This CDR3 has 15 residues. Germline assignment: CDR1 LNHDA and CDR2 SQIVND (reference sequence). The CDR3 sequence is CASKLGLATTDTQYF. For the CDR3, the DNA is TGTGCCAGCAAGCTGGGACTAGCGACGACAGATACGCAGTATTTT.

The CDR3 protein is CASSLVEGTNYNEQFF. The CDR3 DNA reads as TGTGCCAGCAGCTTAGTCGAAGGGACTAACTACAATGAGCAGTTCTTC. This chain uses TRBV7-9 with TRBJ2-1; 7 bases line up with TRBD2. V shed 1 base and J 3 bases; nucleotides not matched to a gene: 6. CDR3 size: 16 residues. Germline V CDR1 and CDR2: SEHNR, FQNEAQ (reference sequence).

The chain links TRBV4-3 to TRBJ1-1, with D unclear. V was shortened by 0 bases and J by 4 bases, with 12 bases between the two germline ends. Germline CDR1 and CDR2: LGHNA and YSLEER. CDR3 size: 15 residues. The CDR3 is CASSQDNLGTTEAFF. CDR3 nucleotide sequence: TGCGCCAGCAGCCAAGATAATCTAGGAACCACTGAAGCTTTCTTT.

This chain joins TRBV3-1 (or the pseudogene TRBV3-2) and TRBJ1-3; no clear D gene. The germline gives CDR1 LGHDT, CDR2 YNNKEL (reference sequence). The V end was cut by 8 bases, the J end by 9 bases, with 14 bases between. This CDR3 has 12 residues. Here the CDR3 DNA reads TGTGCCAGCGGCCTACTCGATTCCACCATATATTTT. This encodes CASGLLDSTIYF.